This TCR beta chain was obtained from a study of response to subunit inactivated influenza vaccine. Trimming cost V 6 bases and J 1 base; bases outside gene matches: 7. The length of the CDR3 is 15 residues. Germline CDR1 and CDR2: LGHNA and YNFKEQ. Findings and limits, study-wide: The authors put forward the suggestion that each seasonal influenza vaccination may bring in only a limited number of new T cells.

Notes on this clonotype: Its antigen is as yet unknown.

In TCRdb, the RT-PCR reads were re-called with MiXCR into one record per CDR3 protein. The sample contains 500,000 or so distinct CDR3 sequences, 16% of which appear only once. The chain links TRBV4-2 to TRBJ2-3, with TRBD2 identical over 7 bases. This TCR was sampled from a man aged 50-75 years who received an inactivated influenza vaccine. Sample: CD4+ T cells sorted from PBMCs, taken approximately 25 months after vaccination. The CDR3 is CASRPRETGTDTQYF. The CDR3 nucleotides are TGTGCCAGCAGACCGCGGGAGACGGGCACAGATACGCAGTATTTT.